This TCR beta chain was sequenced in a study of PD-L1 blockade in urothelial cancer. Trimming pared 10 bases from V and 4 bases from J, leaving 17 bases between. CDR3 length equals 14 residues. Germline assignment: CDR1 MNHEY and CDR2 SVGAGI. The time point here: peripheral blood 6 weeks after treatment start. Here immunoSEQ multiplex PCR was the method, and the copy in TCRdb shows in-frame clones only, minus some. The repertoire holds 83,000 or so clones, with roughly 85% as singletons. The receptor was isolated from a man between 65 and 85 years old with urothelial cancer. This chain uses TRBV6-5 with TRBJ1-3; D call uncertain. Source: PBMCs, taken around atezolizumab (anti-PD-L1) treatment. This CDR3 reads CATQSYLRGNTIYF. DNA for the CDR3: TGTGCCACCCAATCCTACCTTAGAGGAAACACCATATATTTT.